The present TCR beta chain was sequenced within a study of regulatory T cells (dated by TCRdb to between 2018 and 2020). Background for the entire study: T-cell receptor beta repertoires of sorted regulatory, conventional CD4+ and CD8+ T cells were compared between CD3G-deficient patients and healthy controls.

All CD3G-deficient patients had evidence of autoimmunity, which was more severe in two of the patients. At testing, patients were between 2 and 39 years old and showed lower naive and higher memory CD4+ and CD8+ T-cell proportions. CD4+ cells were FACS-sorted into CD25-high CD127-low regulatory T cells and CD25-low CD127-high conventional CD4+ T cells. About 6 individuals with CD3G deficiency were included in the patient group. An international network of physicians across the United States, Europe and Asia provided the patient samples and clinical data. Ficoll density separation was used to isolate peripheral blood mononuclear cells. Note on this clone: What this receptor recognizes is not known. One base away there is no much larger clone; base qualities are not given.

Findings and caveats that apply to the study as a whole: In patients, repertoires had restricted unique TRB V-J pairs and skewed V and J gene usage, with regulatory T cells showing the most marked changes. Enrichment for hydrophobic residues at CDR3 positions 6 and 7 was found in conventional CD4+ T cells from CD3G-deficient patients, suggesting more self-reactive specificities.

In the multiplex PCR, 52 forward TRBV primers and 13 reverse TRBJ primers were used, and assay-based and computational corrections were applied for amplification bias. Rearranged TRB loci were amplified from genomic DNA by multiplex PCR within the immunoSEQ assay. An Illumina HiSeq platform was used to sequence the TRB amplicons. Per the source publication's procedure: Custom algorithms error-filtered the raw sequences and aligned the raw sequences to reference gene sequences, after which the immunoSEQ online tools were used for analysis. Frequencies of productive and nonproductive TRB rearrangements were assessed among unique sequences as well as among total sequences. Assessment of potential self-reactivity relied on the hydrophobicity of positions 6 and 7 in the TRB CDR3, along with their amino acid composition. For group comparisons, t tests, Mann-Whitney tests or two-way ANOVA were performed in Prism software. TCRdb stores this immuneACCESS table with in-frame sequences only. Part of the clones is absent; in the studies checked, under half of the shortfall reflects unresolved V genes, and no reason is known for the rest. V, J and clone size are those of that table, while D and trimming were read from the DNA. Within this sample are about 21,000 clones, with around nine tenths of them counted one time only. The ten largest clones take up approximately 1.3% of the sample.

This receptor was taken from a child under 18 with CD3G deficiency. Sequenced input: conventional CD4+ T cells sorted from blood.

The CDR3 region has the sequence CASLKTRLADSYEQYF. The sequenced DNA is TGTGCCAGCCTGAAAACCCGACTAGCGGACTCCTACGAGCAGTACTTC. Recombination linked TRBV6-4 to TRBJ2-7; TRBD2 lines up with 9 middle nucleotides. Trimming accounts for 8 bases at V and 0 bases at J, while the number of junction bases matched to no gene is 11. CDR1 and CDR2, looked up from the germline V gene, are MRHNA and SNTAGT. The CDR3 goes from the cysteine to the phenylalanine over 16 residues. Only CDR3 DNA is held: 48 bases, read in frame from base 1.